The following is a TCR beta chain sequence with its context. The antigen is undetermined. The entry originates in a study of T-cell memory formation after mild COVID-19. The overall study: Each donor largely had its own TCR clusters.

Using constant-segment primers, 5'RACE produced TCR alpha and TCR beta cDNA libraries carrying sample barcodes and UMIs. A single record per CDR3 protein comes from TCRdb applying MiXCR to the 5' RACE reads. This sample carries hundreds of thousands of distinct CDR3 sequences, 28% of them seen once, and the ten largest clones take roughly 12%. Trimming stripped 5 bases from V and 4 bases from J, with 14 bases between. CDR1 SEHNR and CDR2 FQNEAQ come from the germline V gene (reference sequence). This CDR3 has 14 amino acids. Study results and caveats: Whether day 37 second-wave clones are SARS-CoV-2-specific was not confirmed. Within pre-infection memory, some responding clones were found, suggesting cross-reactive memory joined.

The TCR originated in an adult woman who had mild COVID-19 (a few samples of this study predate the infection). Cell type and time point are not known. The source material was PBMCs or a T cell subset sorted from them (not recorded which). This chain connects TRBV7-9 to TRBJ1-1; D perhaps matches TRBD1 (5 bases). CDR3 nucleotides: TGTGCCAGCAGCGAAGGGGCAGAGAGCACTGAAGCTTTCTTT. Translated, it gives CASSEGAESTEAFF. Using reference TRBV7-9 and TRBJ1-1 for the parts outside the CDR3, the full variable domain is DTGVSQNPRHKITKRGQNVTFRCDPISEHNRLYWYRQTLGQGPEFLTYFQNEAQLEKSRLLSDRFSAERPKGSFSTLEIQRTEQGDSAMYLCASSEGAESTEAFFGQGTRLTVV.